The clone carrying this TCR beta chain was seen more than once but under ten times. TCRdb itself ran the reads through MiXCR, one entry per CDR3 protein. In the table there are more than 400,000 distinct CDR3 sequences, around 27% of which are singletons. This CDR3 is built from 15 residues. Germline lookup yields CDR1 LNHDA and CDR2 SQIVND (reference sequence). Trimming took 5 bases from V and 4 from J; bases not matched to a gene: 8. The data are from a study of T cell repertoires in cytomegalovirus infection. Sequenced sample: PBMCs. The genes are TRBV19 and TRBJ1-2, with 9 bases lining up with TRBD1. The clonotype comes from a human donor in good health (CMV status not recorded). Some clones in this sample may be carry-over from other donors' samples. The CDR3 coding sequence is TGTGCCAGTAGTCTCGGGACAGGGCCCATCTATGGCTACACCTTC. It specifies CASSLGTGPIYGYTF.